The 14 T cell receptor beta chains below were found in one sample sequenced in a study of T cells of healthy individuals. TCRdb reprocessed the 5' RACE reads via MiXCR and lists one record per CDR3 protein. The sample lists about 96,000 distinct CDR3 sequences, 17% occurring once. The receptors were gathered from a human donor in good health.

The table lists this clonotype with many counts. The CDR3 reads CASSLERTGGDGYTF. The CDR3 DNA reads TGTGCCAGCAGCTTAGAACGAACAGGGGGCGATGGCTACACCTTC. The V gene is TRBV7-2, the J gene TRBJ1-2, with 9 nucleotides matching TRBD1. This CDR3 has 15 amino acids. Germline V gene lookup returns CDR1 SGHTA and CDR2 FQGNSA. V was pared by 1 base and J by 6 bases, with 6 bases of the junction left unmatched.

V is TRBV5-1 and J is TRBJ2-3; weak D call: TRBD2 (6 bases). This CDR3 is built from 14 residues. Trimming cost V 4 bases and J 2 bases, with 11 bases left between them. Germline V gene data show CDR1 as SGHRS and CDR2 as YFSETQ. In DNA form, the CDR3 reads TGCGCCAGCAGCGCCGGGGGATACACAGATACGCAGTATTTT. Residues: CASSAGGYTDTQYF.

Of note for this clonotype: A much larger clonotype is one base distant, so this may be a read error. This CDR3 is CASSPRQGVGYNSPLNF. The DNA of the CDR3 is TGTGCCAGCAGTCCGCGACAGGGGGTAGGATATAATTCACCCCTCAACTTT. The chain employs TRBV12-3 or TRBV12-4 and TRBJ1-6, with 9 bases identical to TRBD1. The CDR3 sequence is 17 residues long.

This chain links TRBV7-2 with TRBJ2-3, with TRBD1 identical over 7 bases. The CDR3 consists of 15 residues. CDR1 is SGHTA and CDR2 is FQGNSA in the germline V gene. V trimming: 5 bases; J trimming: 2 bases; junction bases outside the gene matches: 7. As DNA, the CDR3 is TGTGCCAGCAGCGGGAGACAGGGTGTCACAGATACGCAGTATTTT. Translating it yields CASSGRQGVTDTQYF.

This clonotype has at least ten counts. This chain joins TRBV4-1 and TRBJ2-3; D might be TRBD1 (6 bases). Per germline, CDR1 MGHRA and CDR2 YSYEKL. V lost 3 bases and J 2 bases, leaving 15 bases between the germline ends. The CDR3 length is 16 residues. CDR3 loop: CASSQTAGAHTDTQYF. The CDR3 DNA reads TGCGCCAGCAGCCAGACCGCAGGGGCTCACACAGATACGCAGTATTTT.

In regard to this clonotype: A much more abundant neighbour one base away suggests this may be a read error. The chain joins TRBV5-5 to TRBJ2-1, with 10 positions matching TRBD2. The CDR3 sequence is 13 residues long. The germline CDR1 and CDR2 sequences are SGHKS and YYEKEE (reference sequence). The V segment lost 6 bases and the J segment 9 bases; nucleotides outside the gene matches: 6. The CDR3 here is CASNLAGAAEQFF. The CDR3 DNA sequence: TGTGCCAGCAACCTAGCGGGAGCAGCTGAGCAGTTCTTC.

In this sample, this clonotype turned up once. The chain carries TRBV7-9 and TRBJ2-6; perhaps TRBD1 as D (6 bases). V was clipped by 0 bases and J by 1 base, with 16 bases between them. The CDR3 runs 19 residues. Germline V CDR1 and CDR2: SEHNR, FQNEAQ (reference sequence). The CDR3 loop is CASSLAPHRVGSGANVLTF. Here the CDR3 DNA reads TGTGCCAGCAGCTTAGCTCCCCACAGGGTTGGGTCTGGGGCCAACGTCCTGACTTTC.

The genes are TRBV6-5 and TRBJ1-1, with 8 bases that match TRBD1. The length of the CDR3 is 16 residues. The ends lost 5 bases at V and 6 bases at J; junction bases unmatched: 14. Germline-derived CDR1 and CDR2 are MNHEY and SVGAGI. CDR3 sequence: CASSPAARAGGSEAFF. CDR3 bases: TGTGCCAGCAGTCCCGCGGCACGGGCAGGGGGCTCTGAAGCTTTCTTT.

The table lists this clonotype with many counts. The chain combines TRBV2 with TRBJ1-1; D is unresolved. The CDR3 contains 11 residues. Germline lookup yields CDR1 SNHLY and CDR2 FYNNEI. The V end was cut by 6 bases, the J end by 0 bases, with 2 bases between. CDR3 region: CASRMNTEAFF. In nucleotides, the CDR3 is TGTGCCAGCAGGATGAACACTGAAGCTTTCTTT. Based on the CDR3 plus reference TRBV2 and TRBJ1-1, the full variable domain is EPEVTQTPSHQVTQMGQEVILRCVPISNHLYFYWYRQILGQKVEFLVSFYNNEISEKSEIFDDQFSVERPDGSNFTLKIRSTKLEDSAMYFCASRMNTEAFFGQGTRLTVV.

The chain has TRBV14 and TRBJ2-5, with D perhaps matching TRBD2 (5 bases). Trimming cost V 0 bases and J 0 bases, with 14 bases left between them. CDR1 and CDR2 from the germline V gene are SGHDN and FVKESK. The CDR3 length is 17 residues. CDR3 DNA: TGTGCCAGCAGCCAAGAAGGGAGCGATTACTACCAAGAGACCCAGTACTTC. Encoded protein: CASSQEGSDYYQETQYF.

The CDR3 nucleotides are TGCGCCAGCAGCATACAGGGTGACAGCTACAATGAGCAGTTCTTC. It yields the protein CASSIQGDSYNEQFF. This chain links TRBV5-1 with TRBJ2-1, with D possibly TRBD1 on 6 matching bases. Trimming took off 4 bases at V and 3 bases at J, with 14 bases between the two ends. The CDR3 length is 15 residues. The germline V gene has CDR1 SGHRS and CDR2 YFSETQ.

V is TRBV7-2 and J is TRBJ1-4, with D possibly matching TRBD1 (5 bases). Trimming left V 6 bases short and J 3 bases short, with 14 bases between. The length of the CDR3 is 15 residues. From germline, CDR1 is SGHTA and CDR2 FQGNSA. CDR3 residues: CASRRTGSPNEKLFF. The CDR3, as DNA: TGTGCCAGCAGAAGAACAGGCAGCCCTAATGAAAAACTGTTTTTT.

The table lists this clonotype with many counts. The J gene is TRBJ2-7, the V gene TRBV15; perhaps D is TRBD1 or TRBD2 (6 bases each). The CDR3 loop spans 18 amino acids. Trimming took 0 bases from V and 1 from J, leaving 19 bases between them. In germline, CDR1 is LNHNV, CDR2 YYDKDF (reference sequence). CDR3 loop: CATSREVGGTGLSYEQYF. The CDR3 DNA sequence: TGTGCCACCAGCAGAGAAGTGGGGGGAACAGGGTTATCCTACGAGCAGTACTTC.

In its sample, this clonotype was seen a few times. Written as DNA, the CDR3 is TGCGCCAGCAGCCCCCAGGGCGGGGGGTCACGGAGGACAGATACGCAGTATTTT. Protein sequence: CASSPQGGGSRRTDTQYF. J is TRBJ2-3 and V is TRBV4-3; TRBD2 matches at 8 bases. In germline, CDR1 is LGHNA, CDR2 YSLEER. The CDR3 runs to 18 residues. Losses at the gene ends were 4 bases for V and 3 bases for J; bases not matched to a gene: 15.